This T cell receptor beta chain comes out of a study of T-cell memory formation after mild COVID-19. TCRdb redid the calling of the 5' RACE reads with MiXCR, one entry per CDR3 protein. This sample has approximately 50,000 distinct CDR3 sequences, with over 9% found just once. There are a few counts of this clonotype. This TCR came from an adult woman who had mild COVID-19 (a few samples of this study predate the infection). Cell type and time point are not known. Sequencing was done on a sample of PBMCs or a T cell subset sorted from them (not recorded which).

CDR3 amino acids: CASSLEGLARYEQYF. CDR3 nucleotides: TGTGCCAGCAGCTTAGAAGGACTAGCTAGATACGAGCAGTACTTC. The J gene is TRBJ2-7, the V gene TRBV7-2, with TRBD2 matching over 8 bases. CDR3 size: 15 residues. The germline V gene encodes CDR1 SGHTA and CDR2 FQGNSA. The V and J ends lost 1 base and 4 bases, in that order; junction bases with no gene match: 6.